A single sample gave rise to the 11 T cell receptor beta chains below, sequenced in a study of beta chain features in type 1 diabetes. Overall study findings and caveats: When Type 1 diabetes patients were examined, their TCRB CDR3s proved moderately but significantly shorter in all four CD4+ subsets.

Their antigens are not known. Reverse transcribing all isolated RNA meant expressed TCRB transcripts were sequenced. Only in-frame clones appear in the TCRdb table, and some are missing; sequencing was by immunoSEQ multiplex PCR. Among about 160,000 clones, 6.5% to 8.5% were seen once, and the ten largest hold 0.5%. Sequencing was performed on central memory CD4+ T cells from blood. These receptors were taken from a man aged 18 to 29 with type 1 diabetes.

The V and J genes are TRBV7-2 and TRBJ2-1; D not resolved. Trimming removed 4 bases from V and 12 bases from J, with 7 bases in between. This CDR3 contains 10 residues. The germline V gene encodes CDR1 SGHTA and CDR2 FQGNSA. CDR3 sequence reads: CASSSVVQFF. CDR3 DNA sequence: TGTGCCAGCAGCTCGGTGGTGCAGTTCTTC. The full variable domain, completed using reference TRBV7-2 and TRBJ2-1, is GAGVSQSPSNKVTEKGKDVELRCDPISGHTALYWYRQSLGQGLEFLIYFQGNSAPDKSGLPSDRFSAERTGGSVSTLTIQRTQQEDSAVYLCASSSVVQFFGPGTRLTVL.

The gene calls are TRBV5-6 and TRBJ2-3; 8 bases align to TRBD2. The CDR3 loop spans 15 amino acids. Trimming at V came to 4 bases and at J to 2 bases, leaving 6 bases not matched to a gene. The germline V gene has CDR1 SGHDT and CDR2 YYEEEE. CDR3 bases: TGTGCCAGCAGCCCTATAGCGGGACTCACAGATACGCAGTATTTT. Protein sequence: CASSPIAGLTDTQYF.

This clone was picked up a small number of times. V and J are TRBV7-9 and TRBJ1-5; D is uncertain. The V end lost 3 bases, the J end lost 3 bases, and 6 bases lay between the germline ends. The length of the CDR3 is 13 residues. CDR1 and CDR2 (germline): SEHNR, FQNEAQ (reference sequence). The CDR3 here is CASSLADNQPQHF. The CDR3, as DNA: TGTGCCAGCAGCTTGGCGGACAATCAGCCCCAGCATTTT.

This clone was counted a few times. The gene calls are TRBV25-1 and TRBJ1-2; 9 bases align to TRBD1. Germline V lookup: CDR1 MGHDK, CDR2 SYGVNS. This CDR3 has 14 amino acids. Unmatched junction bases numbered 5, after V lost 5 bases and J lost 4 bases. The DNA of the CDR3 is TGTGCCAGCAGTTTTCGGACAGGGGTCTATGGCTACACCTTC. Amino acid sequence: CASSFRTGVYGYTF.

The rearrangement uses TRBV7-6 and TRBJ2-3; TRBD2 aligns across 10 bases. Germline V lookup: CDR1 SGHVS, CDR2 FNYEAQ. With 5 bases clipped from V and 2 bases from J, the junction kept 4 bases outside the gene matches. This CDR3 is built from 15 residues. CDR3: CASSMLAGDTDTQYF. The CDR3 nucleotides read TGTGCCAGCAGCATGCTAGCGGGGGACACAGATACGCAGTATTTT.

The rearrangement links TRBV7-8 to TRBJ2-7, with 7 nucleotides matching TRBD2. Losses at the gene ends were 5 bases for V and 1 base for J; bases not matched to a gene: 14. Germline-derived CDR1 and CDR2 are SGHVS and FQNEAQ. The CDR3 loop spans 17 amino acids. The CDR3 region is CASSASIGAGVSYEQYF. CDR3 nucleotide sequence: TGTGCCAGCAGCGCATCCATAGGGGCGGGGGTATCCTACGAGCAGTACTTC.

The chain combines TRBV7-9 with TRBJ1-1; D perhaps matches TRBD1 (6 bases). V lost 5 bases and J lost 6, with 16 bases in between. The CDR3 totals 14 residues. In germline, CDR1 is SEHNR, CDR2 FQNEAQ (reference sequence). CDR3 in amino acids: CASSLSRGRAEAFF. The CDR3 bases are TGTGCCAGCAGCCTTTCCAGGGGTAGGGCTGAAGCTTTCTTT.

In its sample, this clone was seen a few times. The chain combines TRBV5-4 with TRBJ2-5, with a tentative D call TRBD1 (5 bases). Per germline, CDR1 SGHNT and CDR2 YYREEE (reference sequence). Trimming stripped 0 bases from V and 5 bases from J, with 14 bases between. The CDR3 spans 15 residues. Here the CDR3 DNA reads TGTGCCAGCAGCTTGGGTGGGGCGTCGGAGGAGACCCAGTACTTC. Translation gives CASSLGGASEETQYF.

In its sample, this clone was seen a few times. The J gene is TRBJ2-5, the V gene TRBV6-1, with 7 positions matching TRBD1. Germline V gives CDR1 MNHNS, CDR2 SASEGT. The CDR3 sequence is 14 residues long. V shed 6 bases, J shed 2 bases, and the junction held 6 bases outside the gene matches. The CDR3, as DNA: TGTGCCAGCAGATTTGGACAGGAGCAAGAGACCCAGTACTTC. Protein sequence: CASRFGQEQETQYF.

CDR3 sequence: CATLPKLTGATQYF. Written as DNA, the CDR3 is TGTGCCACCCTCCCAAAACTGACAGGGGCGACCCAGTACTTC. This chain uses TRBV6-1 with TRBJ2-5; 8 nucleotides align to TRBD1. Germline V gene lookup returns CDR1 MNHNS and CDR2 SASEGT. J was trimmed by 7 bases and V by 10 bases; bases with no gene match: 14. The CDR3 covers 14 residues.

This clone was counted only a few times. The chain links TRBV2 to TRBJ2-2, with D possibly matching TRBD1 (6 bases). V dropped 9 bases and J dropped 4 bases, with 15 bases sitting between them. Germline V gives CDR1 SNHLY, CDR2 FYNNEI. The CDR3 runs to 14 residues. The CDR3 DNA is TGTGCCAGTCAACAGGGTCTGGCCACCGGGGAGCTGTTTTTT. The encoded protein is CASQQGLATGELFF.